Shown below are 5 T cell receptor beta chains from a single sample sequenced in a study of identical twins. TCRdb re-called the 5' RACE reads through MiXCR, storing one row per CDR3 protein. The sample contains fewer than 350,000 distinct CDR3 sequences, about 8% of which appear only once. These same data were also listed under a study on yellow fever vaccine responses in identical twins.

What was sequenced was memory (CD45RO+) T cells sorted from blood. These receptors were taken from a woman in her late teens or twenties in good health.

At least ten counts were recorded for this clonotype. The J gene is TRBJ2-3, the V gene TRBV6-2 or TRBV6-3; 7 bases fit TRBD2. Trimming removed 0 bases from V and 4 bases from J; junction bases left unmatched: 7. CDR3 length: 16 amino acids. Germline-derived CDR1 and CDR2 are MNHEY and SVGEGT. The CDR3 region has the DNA TGTGCCAGCAGTTACTCGATTTCTAGCGGTCCAGATACGCAGTATTTT. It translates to CASSYSISSGPDTQYF.

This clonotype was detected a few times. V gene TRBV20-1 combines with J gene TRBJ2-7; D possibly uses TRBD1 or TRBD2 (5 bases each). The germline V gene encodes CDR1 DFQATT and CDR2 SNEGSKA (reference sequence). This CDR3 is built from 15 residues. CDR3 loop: CSAARVTGIPYEQYV. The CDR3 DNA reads TGCAGCGCCGCCAGGGTAACGGGGATTCCTTACGAGCAGTACGTC.

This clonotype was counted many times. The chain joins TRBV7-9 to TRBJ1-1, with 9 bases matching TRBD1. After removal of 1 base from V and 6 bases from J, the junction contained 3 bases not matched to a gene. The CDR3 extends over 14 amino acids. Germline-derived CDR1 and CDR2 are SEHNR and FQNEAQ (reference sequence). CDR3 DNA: TGTGCCAGCAGCTTAGGGACAGGGGACGCTGAAGCTTTCTTT. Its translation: CASSLGTGDAEAFF.

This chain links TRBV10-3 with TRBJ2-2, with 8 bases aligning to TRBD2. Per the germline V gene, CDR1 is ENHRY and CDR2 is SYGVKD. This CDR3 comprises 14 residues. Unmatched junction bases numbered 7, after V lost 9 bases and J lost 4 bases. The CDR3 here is CAIRAGEATGELFF. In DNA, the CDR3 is TGTGCCATAAGAGCGGGAGAGGCCACCGGGGAGCTGTTTTTT.

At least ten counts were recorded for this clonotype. This CDR3 reads CASTPNVGEETQYF. The CDR3 nucleotides are TGTGCCAGCACCCCTAACGTGGGAGAGGAGACCCAGTACTTC. V and J are TRBV7-8 and TRBJ2-5; TRBD2 might be the D (5 bases). The CDR3 is 14 residues long. Trimming took off 7 bases at V and 5 bases at J, with 17 bases between the two ends. Germline V gene lookup returns CDR1 SGHVS and CDR2 FQNEAQ. Looking up the rest from reference TRBV7-8 and TRBJ2-5 gives the full variable domain: GAGVSQSPRYKVAKRGQDVALRCDPISGHVSLFWYQQALGQGPEFLTYFQNEAQLDKSGLPSDRFFAERPEGSVSTLKIQRTQQEDSAVYLCASTPNVGEETQYFGPGTRLLVL.